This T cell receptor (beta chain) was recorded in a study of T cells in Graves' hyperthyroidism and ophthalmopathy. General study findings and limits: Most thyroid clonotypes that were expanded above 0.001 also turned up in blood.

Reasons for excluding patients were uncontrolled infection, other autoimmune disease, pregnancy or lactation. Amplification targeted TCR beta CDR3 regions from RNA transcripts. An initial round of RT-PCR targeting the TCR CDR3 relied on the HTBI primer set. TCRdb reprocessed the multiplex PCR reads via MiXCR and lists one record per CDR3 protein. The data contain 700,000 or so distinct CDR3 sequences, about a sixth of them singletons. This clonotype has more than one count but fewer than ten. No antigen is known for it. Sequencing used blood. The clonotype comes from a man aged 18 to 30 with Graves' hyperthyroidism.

The CDR3 reads CASSSRTGSTYEQYF. The CDR3 DNA reads as TGTGCCAGCAGCTCCCGGACCGGGAGCACCTACGAGCAGTACTTC. The V gene is TRBV7-2, the J gene TRBJ2-7, with a weak D call TRBD2 (6 bases). CDR1 is SGHTA and CDR2 is FQGNSA in the germline V gene. The V end was cut by 4 bases, the J end by 2 bases, with 15 bases between. The length of the CDR3 is 15 residues.